This T cell receptor (beta chain) was observed in a study of blood T cell repertoires in COVID-19. The method was immunoSEQ multiplex PCR; TCRdb's version includes in-frame clones alone and lacks a portion of them. Of some 100,000 clones in the sample, roughly four fifths were seen once. The CDR3 contains 15 residues. Germline CDR1 reads LGHNA; CDR2 reads YSLEER. The junction had 7 bases not matched to a gene; V was cut back by 4 bases and J by 2 bases. Sequencing input: peripheral blood. The origin of this receptor is a human donor in a cohort sampled during active COVID-19. This chain uses TRBV4-3 with TRBJ1-2, with 7 bases lining up with TRBD1. CDR3 residues: CASSRHRGRNYGYTF. The CDR3 DNA reads TGCGCCAGCAGCCGACACAGGGGTAGGAACTATGGCTACACCTTC.